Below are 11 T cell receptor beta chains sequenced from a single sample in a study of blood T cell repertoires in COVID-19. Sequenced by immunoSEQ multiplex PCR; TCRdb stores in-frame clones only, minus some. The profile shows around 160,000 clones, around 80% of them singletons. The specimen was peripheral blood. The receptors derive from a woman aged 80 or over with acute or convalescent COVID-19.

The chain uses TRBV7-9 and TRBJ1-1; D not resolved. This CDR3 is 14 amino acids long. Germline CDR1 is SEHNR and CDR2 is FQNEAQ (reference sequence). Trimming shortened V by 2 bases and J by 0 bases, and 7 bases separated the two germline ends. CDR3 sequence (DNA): TGTGCCAGCAGCTTACAAAGCATGAACACTGAAGCTTTCTTT. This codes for CASSLQSMNTEAFF. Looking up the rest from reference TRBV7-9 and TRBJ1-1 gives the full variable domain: DTGVSQNPRHKITKRGQNVTFRCDPISEHNRLYWYRQTLGQGPEFLTYFQNEAQLEKSRLLSDRFSAERPKGSFSTLEIQRTEQGDSAMYLCASSLQSMNTEAFFGQGTRLTVV.

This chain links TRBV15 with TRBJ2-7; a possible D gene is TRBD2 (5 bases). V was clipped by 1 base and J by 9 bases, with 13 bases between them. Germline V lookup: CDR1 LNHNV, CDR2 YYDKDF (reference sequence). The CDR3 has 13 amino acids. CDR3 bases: TGTGCCACCAGCAGAGTAGGTGAGGGTCGGCAGTACTTC. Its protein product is CATSRVGEGRQYF.

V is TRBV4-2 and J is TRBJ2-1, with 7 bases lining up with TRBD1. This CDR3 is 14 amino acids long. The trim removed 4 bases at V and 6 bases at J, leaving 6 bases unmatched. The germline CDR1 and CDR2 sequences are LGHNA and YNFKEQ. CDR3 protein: CASSLYRQGNEQFF. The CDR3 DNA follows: TGTGCCAGCAGCCTTTACAGACAGGGCAATGAGCAGTTCTTC.

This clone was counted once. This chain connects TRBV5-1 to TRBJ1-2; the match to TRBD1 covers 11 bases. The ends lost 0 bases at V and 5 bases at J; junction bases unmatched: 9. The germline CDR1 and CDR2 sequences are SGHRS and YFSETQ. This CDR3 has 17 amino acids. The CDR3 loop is CASSLDSGQGARYGYTF. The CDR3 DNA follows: TGCGCCAGCAGCTTGGATTCTGGACAGGGGGCTCGGTATGGCTACACCTTC.

The CDR3 loop is CASGLRGGGLRNYEQYF. As DNA, the CDR3 is TGTGCCAGTGGCCTTCGAGGGGGAGGGTTACGAAACTACGAGCAGTACTTC. The chain couples TRBV19 to TRBJ2-7, with D possibly being TRBD2 (7 bases). Per the germline V gene, CDR1 is LNHDA and CDR2 is SQIVND (reference sequence). This CDR3 is built from 17 residues. V dropped 8 bases and J dropped 3 bases, with 26 bases sitting between them.

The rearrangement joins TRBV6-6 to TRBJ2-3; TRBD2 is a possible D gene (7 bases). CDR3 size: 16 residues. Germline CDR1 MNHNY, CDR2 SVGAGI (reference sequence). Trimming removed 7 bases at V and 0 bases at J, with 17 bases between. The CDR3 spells CASNPRGASSTDTQYF. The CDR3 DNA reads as TGTGCCAGCAACCCACGGGGGGCTTCTAGCACAGATACGCAGTATTTT.

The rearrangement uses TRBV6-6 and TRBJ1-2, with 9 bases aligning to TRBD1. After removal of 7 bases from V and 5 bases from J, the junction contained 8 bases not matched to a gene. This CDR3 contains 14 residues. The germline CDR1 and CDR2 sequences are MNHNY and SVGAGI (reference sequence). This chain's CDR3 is CASNRDRESYGYTF. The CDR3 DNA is TGTGCCAGCAACCGGGACAGGGAAAGTTATGGCTACACCTTC.

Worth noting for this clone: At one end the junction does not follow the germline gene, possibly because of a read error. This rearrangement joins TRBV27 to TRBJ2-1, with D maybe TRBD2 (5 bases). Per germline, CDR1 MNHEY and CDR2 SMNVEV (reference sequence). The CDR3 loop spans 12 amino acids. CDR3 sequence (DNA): TGTGCCAGCAGTTCCCCGCCGGGGAGCCTTATCTTC. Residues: CASSSPPGSLIF.

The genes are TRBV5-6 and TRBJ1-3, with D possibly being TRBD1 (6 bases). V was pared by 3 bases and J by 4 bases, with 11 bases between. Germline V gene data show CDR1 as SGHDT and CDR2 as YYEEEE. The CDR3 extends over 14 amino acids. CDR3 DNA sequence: TGTGCCAGCAGCTCCACAGGGATAGGAAACACCATATATTTT. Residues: CASSSTGIGNTIYF.

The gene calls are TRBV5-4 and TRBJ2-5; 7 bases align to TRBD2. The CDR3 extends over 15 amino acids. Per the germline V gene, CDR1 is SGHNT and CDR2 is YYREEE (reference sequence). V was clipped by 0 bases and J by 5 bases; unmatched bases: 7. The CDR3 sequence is CASSLVELARETQYF. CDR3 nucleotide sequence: TGTGCCAGCAGCTTGGTTGAACTAGCGAGGGAGACCCAGTACTTC.

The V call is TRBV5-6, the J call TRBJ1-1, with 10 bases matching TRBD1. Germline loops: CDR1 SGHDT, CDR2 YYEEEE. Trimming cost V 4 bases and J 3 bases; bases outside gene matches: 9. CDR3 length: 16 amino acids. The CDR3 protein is CASSLRTGGPHTEAFF. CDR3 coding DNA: TGTGCCAGCAGCCTTCGGACAGGGGGACCGCACACTGAAGCTTTCTTT.